This T cell receptor beta chain was retrieved from a study of graft-versus-host responses after intestinal transplantation. Study-level background: All recipients got anti-thymocyte globulin induction, then tacrolimus and steroids for around three years.

Study-wide results and limits: Allografts carried high graft-versus-host to host-versus-graft clonal ratios in patients having graft-donor T cell macrochimerism. GvH clonotypes were identified within recipient marrow, with a subset emerging first in ileum or blood. Circulating GvH clones peaking coincided with falling HvG clones soon after transplant.

CDR1 and CDR2 (germline): ENHRY, SYGVKD. The CDR3 is made up of 16 amino acids. V shed 6 bases, J shed 1 base, and the junction held 6 bases outside the gene matches. This clone was counted a few times. What it binds is not known. Libraries were prepared by immunoSEQ multiplex PCR; TCRdb keeps only in-frame clonotypes and omits some of them. Found here are some 130,000 clones, just over 90% of them singletons; the top ten hold under 0.2%. This receptor was taken from a human donor who received an intestinal transplant. The sequencing here drew on unstimulated CD4+ T cells sorted from spleen or lymph node cells, taken before intestinal transplant. The chain has TRBV10-3 and TRBJ2-2; the match to TRBD2 covers 9 bases. The DNA of the CDR3 is TGTGCCATCAGCCCTACACTAGCGGGGAACACCGGGGAGCTGTTTTTT. As protein: CAISPTLAGNTGELFF.